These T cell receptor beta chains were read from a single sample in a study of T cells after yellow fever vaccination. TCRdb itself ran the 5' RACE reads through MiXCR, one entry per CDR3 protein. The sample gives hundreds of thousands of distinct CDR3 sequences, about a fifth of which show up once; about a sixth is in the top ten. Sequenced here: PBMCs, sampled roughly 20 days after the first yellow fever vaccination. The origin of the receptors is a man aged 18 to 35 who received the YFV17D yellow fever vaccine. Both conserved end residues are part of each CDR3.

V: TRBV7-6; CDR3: CASSPRTPNTGELFF
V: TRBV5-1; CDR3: CASSLGAGVEQPQHF
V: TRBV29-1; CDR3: CSVEEVTGGTLGTDTQYF
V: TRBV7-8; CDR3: CASSLGRTGLSYGYTF
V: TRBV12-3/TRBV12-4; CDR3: CANRRGVGTGELFF
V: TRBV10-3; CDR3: CAISGGGSYNEQFF
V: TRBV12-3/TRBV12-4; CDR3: CASSPPTAQLVYGYTF
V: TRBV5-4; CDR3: CASSGGTSSSTDTQYF
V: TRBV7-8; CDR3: CASSSSSVGYNEQFF
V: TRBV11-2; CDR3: CASSLNQGFNEQFF
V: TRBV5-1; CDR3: CASSLAAGNTGELFF
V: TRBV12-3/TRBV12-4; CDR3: CATLPPGPRNEQFF
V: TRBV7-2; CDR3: CASSLAGVGFKPQHF
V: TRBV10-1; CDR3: CASSPTYAETQYF
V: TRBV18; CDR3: CASSPRTDTQYF
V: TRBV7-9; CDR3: CASSFENRAHEQYF
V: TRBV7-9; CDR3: CASSKDSEQFF
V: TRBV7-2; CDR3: CASSRQGQGGLDNEQFF
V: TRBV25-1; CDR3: CASSGRDRYQPQHF
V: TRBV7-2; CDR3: CASSLGSGLSTGELFF
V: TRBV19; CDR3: CASSFRLTGGDQPQHF
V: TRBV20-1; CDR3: CSAAYRTQETQYF
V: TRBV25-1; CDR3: CASSEIPRDTNTGELFF
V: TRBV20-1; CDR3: CSAGREIAGETQYF
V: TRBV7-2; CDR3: CASSLQLTGREETQYF
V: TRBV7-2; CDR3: CASSFLTGDPGGYTF
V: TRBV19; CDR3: CASSGAKGRYEQYF
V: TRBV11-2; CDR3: CASSLDTAGTEAFF
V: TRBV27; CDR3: CASSFQWGGTGELFF
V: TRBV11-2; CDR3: CASSFFSYNSPLHF
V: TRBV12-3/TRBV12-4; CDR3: CASRNRAGGPAGELFF
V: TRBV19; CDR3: CASSRGVQDTGELFF
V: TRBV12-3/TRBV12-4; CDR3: CASSTTPGMPFF
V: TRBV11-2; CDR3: CASSLLTGYEQYF
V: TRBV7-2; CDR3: CASSHKTGGSGELFF
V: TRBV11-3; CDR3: CASSWTSLSDTQYF
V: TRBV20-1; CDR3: CSASQPLGELFF
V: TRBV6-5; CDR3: CASSYMSLGTEAFF